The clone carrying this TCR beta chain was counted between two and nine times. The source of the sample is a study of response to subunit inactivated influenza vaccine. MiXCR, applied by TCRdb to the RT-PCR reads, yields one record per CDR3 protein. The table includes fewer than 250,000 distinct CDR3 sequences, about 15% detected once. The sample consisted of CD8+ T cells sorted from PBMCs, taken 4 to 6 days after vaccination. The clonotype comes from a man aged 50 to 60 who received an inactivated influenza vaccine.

The CDR3 coding sequence is TGCGCCAGCAGCCAAGATCTTATGACAAGGGGACAAGAGACCCAGTACTTC. It yields the protein CASSQDLMTRGQETQYF. This sequence joins TRBV4-3 and TRBJ2-5, with D tentatively TRBD1 (5 bases). This CDR3 region has 17 residues. In germline, CDR1 is LGHNA, CDR2 YSLEER. With 0 bases removed from V and 2 bases from J, the gap between germline ends came to 16 bases.